The rows below give T cell receptor beta chains drawn from one sample of a study of blood T cell repertoires in COVID-19. Profiling relied on immunoSEQ multiplex PCR, and the TCRdb table lists in-frame clones only, not all of them. The data contain 350,000 or so clones, about four fifths of them singletons. Input material: peripheral blood. These receptor sequences come from a man in his thirties or forties with active or convalescent COVID-19. The CDR3 runs from the conserved cysteine through the conserved F or W. The order of the fields is J gene, clone size, V gene, D gene, CDR3 protein, CDR3 DNA. D genes are given only for firm matches. Expanded clones get a size class; other rows say once, few or many, or leave the size out.

J gene: TRBJ2-5
clone size: -
V gene: TRBV4-2
D gene: -
CDR3 protein: CASSHRLGNKETQYF
CDR3 DNA: TGTGCCAGCAGCCACCGACTAGGGAACAAAGAGACCCAGTACTTC

J gene: TRBJ1-4
clone size: -
V gene: TRBV11-2
D gene: TRBD1
CDR3 protein: CASSERQGIEKLFF
CDR3 DNA: TGTGCCAGCAGCGAAAGACAGGGGATTGAAAAACTGTTTTTT

J gene: TRBJ2-2
clone size: -
V gene: TRBV2
D gene: TRBD2
CDR3 protein: CASSEPSGGTGELFF
CDR3 DNA: TGTGCCAGCAGTGAACCTAGCGGGGGCACCGGGGAGCTGTTTTTT

J gene: TRBJ1-1
clone size: once
V gene: TRBV30
D gene: -
CDR3 protein: CAWIENSEAFF
CDR3 DNA: TGTGCCTGGATAGAGAATTCAGAAGCTTTCTTT

J gene: TRBJ2-3
clone size: -
V gene: TRBV19
D gene: -
CDR3 protein: CASSRPGSSDTQYF
CDR3 DNA: TGTGCCAGTAGTCGGCCAGGCTCCTCAGATACGCAGTATTTT

J gene: TRBJ2-7
clone size: -
V gene: TRBV27
D gene: -
CDR3 protein: CASSLNGGQGPYEQYF
CDR3 DNA: TGTGCCAGCAGCCTAAATGGTGGTCAGGGCCCCTACGAGCAGTACTTC

J gene: TRBJ1-5
clone size: -
V gene: TRBV28
D gene: TRBD1
CDR3 protein: CAPTHDRGPLNQPQHF
CDR3 DNA: TGTGCCCCCACACACGACAGGGGGCCCCTCAATCAGCCCCAGCATTTT

J gene: TRBJ1-3
clone size: few
V gene: TRBV5-1
D gene: TRBD1
CDR3 protein: CASSLAYDRGPGFSGNTIYF
CDR3 DNA: TGCGCCAGCAGCTTGGCCTATGACAGGGGGCCAGGGTTCTCTGGAAACACCATATATTTT

J gene: TRBJ2-1
clone size: few
V gene: TRBV19
D gene: TRBD2
CDR3 protein: CASSSEREGPYNEQFF
CDR3 DNA: TGTGCCAGTAGTTCTGAGCGGGAGGGCCCTTACAATGAGCAGTTCTTC

J gene: TRBJ2-4
clone size: -
V gene: TRBV18
D gene: -
CDR3 protein: CASSPLQGTKNIQYF
CDR3 DNA: TGTGCCAGCTCACCCCTTCAGGGAACCAAAAACATTCAGTACTTC

J gene: TRBJ2-3
clone size: -
V gene: TRBV27
D gene: TRBD1
CDR3 protein: CASSLGTGVSGTQYF
CDR3 DNA: TGTGCCAGCAGCCTTGGGACAGGGGTTTCCGGTACGCAGTATTTT

J gene: TRBJ2-7
clone size: -
V gene: TRBV30
D gene: TRBD2
CDR3 protein: CAWTASGRATHEQYF
CDR3 DNA: TGTGCCTGGACTGCAAGCGGGAGGGCCACCCACGAGCAGTACTTC

J gene: TRBJ2-7
clone size: -
V gene: TRBV19
D gene: TRBD1
CDR3 protein: CASSGTGSYEQYF
CDR3 DNA: TGTGCCAGTAGTGGGACAGGGTCCTACGAGCAGTACTTC

J gene: TRBJ1-1
clone size: -
V gene: TRBV4-3
D gene: TRBD1
CDR3 protein: CASSHLPGQGIGDTEAFF
CDR3 DNA: TGCGCCAGCAGCCACTTACCCGGACAGGGCATTGGGGACACTGAAGCTTTCTTT

J gene: TRBJ2-7
clone size: few
V gene: TRBV12-5
D gene: -
CDR3 protein: CASGNRTASYEQYF
CDR3 DNA: TGTGCTAGTGGTAACAGGACAGCTTCCTACGAGCAGTACTTC

J gene: TRBJ2-7
clone size: -
V gene: TRBV24-1
D gene: TRBD1
CDR3 protein: CATSDGDRVEAPTNLSDYEQYF
CDR3 DNA: TGTGCCACCAGTGACGGAGACAGGGTAGAGGCTCCGACCAATCTATCAGACTACGAGCAGTACTTC

J gene: TRBJ2-1
clone size: -
V gene: TRBV18
D gene: TRBD1
CDR3 protein: CASSPPKTGGARPSSYNEQFF
CDR3 DNA: TGTGCCAGCTCACCACCGAAGACAGGGGGGGCAAGACCAAGCTCCTACAATGAGCAGTTCTTC

J gene: TRBJ2-7
clone size: -
V gene: TRBV9
D gene: -
CDR3 protein: CASSLTGADEQYF
CDR3 DNA: TGTGCCAGCAGCTTGACAGGTGCCGACGAGCAGTACTTC

J gene: TRBJ1-2
clone size: few
V gene: TRBV7-8
D gene: -
CDR3 protein: CASSSRDGYTF
CDR3 DNA: TGTGCCAGCAGCTCCAGGGATGGCTACACCTTC